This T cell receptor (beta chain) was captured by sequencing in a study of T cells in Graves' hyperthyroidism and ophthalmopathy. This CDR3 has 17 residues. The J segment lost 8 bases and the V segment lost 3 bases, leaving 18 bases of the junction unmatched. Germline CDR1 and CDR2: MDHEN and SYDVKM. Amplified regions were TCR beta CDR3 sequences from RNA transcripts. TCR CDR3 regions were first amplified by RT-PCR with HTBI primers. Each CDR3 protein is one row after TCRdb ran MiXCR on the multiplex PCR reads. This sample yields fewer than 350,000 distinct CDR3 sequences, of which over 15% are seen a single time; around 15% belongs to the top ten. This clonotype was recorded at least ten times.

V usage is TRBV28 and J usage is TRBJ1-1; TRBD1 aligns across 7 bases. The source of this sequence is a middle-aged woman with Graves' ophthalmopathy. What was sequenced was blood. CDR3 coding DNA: TGTGCCAGCAGTTTCATTAGGGGGGCTGGACAGGCAACAGAAGCTTTCTTT. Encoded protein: CASSFIRGAGQATEAFF.